The 31 T cell receptor beta chains in this list originate from one sample, sequenced in a study of tumor-infiltrating lymphocytes in localized non-small cell lung cancer. Method: immunoSEQ multiplex PCR; TCRdb's copy keeps in-frame clones and lacks some. The sample includes some 30,000 clones, approximately 85% of them seen just once. Source material: lung tumor tissue. The origin of the receptors is a human donor with non-small cell lung cancer.

The sample holds a few counts of this clone. The chain uses TRBV2 and TRBJ1-1; D remains unclear. Per the germline V gene, CDR1 is SNHLY and CDR2 is FYNNEI. The V and J ends lost 7 bases and 1 base respectively, with 19 bases between them. The CDR3 contains 16 residues. The CDR3 DNA follows: TGTGCCAGCATGTCAATGGGCAGGAACCAGAACACTGAAGCTTTCTTT. Translating it yields CASMSMGRNQNTEAFF.

The rearrangement uses TRBV15 and TRBJ1-1; D gene uncertain. V shed 6 bases and J shed 3 bases, with 5 bases lying between them. Looked up from germline, CDR1 is LNHNV and CDR2 is YYDKDF (reference sequence). This CDR3 is built from 11 residues. CDR3 bases: TGTGCCACCAGTAGCTACACTGAAGCTTTCTTT. Protein: CATSSYTEAFF.

The chain is built from TRBV30 and TRBJ1-5, with TRBD1 as a possible D gene (5 bases). This CDR3 has 16 residues. Trimming shortened V by 3 bases and J by 0 bases, and 15 bases separated the two germline ends. Germline V lookup: CDR1 GTSNPN, CDR2 SVGIG (reference sequence). CDR3 nucleotides: TGTGCCTGGAGCTCGAGGGGCCGCTATAGCAATCAGCCCCAGCATTTT. It codes for CAWSSRGRYSNQPQHF.

This clone was observed a single time. The V call is TRBV27, the J call TRBJ1-2; D not resolved. CDR1 and CDR2 from the germline V gene are MNHEY and SMNVEV (reference sequence). V lost 1 base, J lost 4 bases, and 4 bases lay in between. The CDR3 sequence is 12 residues long. Here the CDR3 DNA reads TGTGCCAGCAGTTTATACGGCTATGGCTACACCTTC. Translating it yields CASSLYGYGYTF.

The chain has TRBV27 and TRBJ1-2; D is unresolved. CDR1 and CDR2 (germline): MNHEY, SMNVEV (reference sequence). Trimming removed 6 bases from V and 1 base from J, with 6 bases in between. There are 12 residues in the CDR3. The CDR3 sequence is CASRDINYGYTF. CDR3 in DNA: TGTGCCAGCAGAGACATTAACTATGGCTACACCTTC.

The chain combines TRBV30 with TRBJ2-1; D is uncertain. The length of the CDR3 is 15 residues. V lost 0 bases and J 0 bases, leaving 9 bases between the germline ends. Germline V gene lookup returns CDR1 GTSNPN and CDR2 SVGIG (reference sequence). The CDR3 region has the DNA TGTGCCTGGAGTGTACCCCTCTCCTCCTACAATGAGCAGTTCTTC. This codes for CAWSVPLSSYNEQFF.

The rearrangement uses TRBV30 and TRBJ1-1, with D tentatively TRBD1 (6 bases). The CDR3 loop spans 13 amino acids. Trimming shortened V by 4 bases and J by 0 bases, and 9 bases separated the two germline ends. Germline V gene sequence: CDR1 GTSNPN, CDR2 SVGIG (reference sequence). In DNA, the CDR3 is TGTGCCTGGAAGGGGACACTGAACACTGAAGCTTTCTTT. This translates into CAWKGTLNTEAFF.

The CDR3 sequence is CASSPPLRGGYGYTF. CDR3 sequence (DNA): TGTGCCAGCTCACCACCCCTTAGGGGGGGGTATGGCTACACCTTC. V gene TRBV18 combines with J gene TRBJ1-2; tentative D call: TRBD1 (6 bases). Trimming removed 0 bases at V and 5 bases at J, with 13 bases between. CDR3 length: 15 amino acids. Germline V gene data show CDR1 as KGHSH and CDR2 as LQKENI.

The chain uses TRBV7-2 and TRBJ1-5; D remains ambiguous. CDR3 length equals 12 residues. V shed 1 base and J shed 4 bases, with 2 bases lying between them. Looked up from germline, CDR1 is SGHTA and CDR2 is FQGNSA. CDR3 sequence reads: CASSLDNQPQHF. For the CDR3, the DNA is TGTGCCAGCAGCTTAGATAATCAGCCCCAGCATTTT.

This clone was seen only a few times. The chain combines TRBV7-9 with TRBJ1-4, with D unclear. Germline CDR1 and CDR2: SEHNR and FQNEAQ (reference sequence). This CDR3 has 15 residues. V dropped 5 bases and J dropped 2 bases, with 12 bases sitting between them. CDR3 nucleotides: TGTGCCAGCAGCCGTAACGCGGGGACTAATGAAAAACTGTTTTTT. Translating it yields CASSRNAGTNEKLFF.

The chain couples TRBV7-8 to TRBJ1-1; perhaps TRBD1 as D (5 bases). There are 13 residues in the CDR3. V dropped 5 bases and J dropped 5 bases, with 12 bases sitting between them. Germline V gives CDR1 SGHVS, CDR2 FQNEAQ. CDR3 bases: TGTGCCAGCAGCCTGGGGGGGTGGACTGAAGCTTTCTTT. Its protein product is CASSLGGWTEAFF.

The chain links TRBV14 to TRBJ1-2, with 8 bases lining up with TRBD1. J was trimmed by 4 bases and V by 5 bases; bases with no gene match: 6. The germline V gene has CDR1 SGHDN and CDR2 FVKESK. The CDR3 has 14 residues. Here the CDR3 reads CASSSGGGGYGYTF. In DNA form, the CDR3 reads TGTGCCAGCAGCTCAGGGGGCGGCGGCTATGGCTACACCTTC.

V and J are TRBV5-4 and TRBJ1-2; D gene ambiguous. This CDR3 has 13 residues. Trimming took off 4 bases at V and 8 bases at J, with 15 bases between the two ends. The germline CDR1 and CDR2 sequences are SGHNT and YYREEE (reference sequence). CDR3 in DNA: TGTGCCAGCAGCCAGGAGGGAAATGAAGGCTACACCTTC. It is translated as CASSQEGNEGYTF.

This rearrangement joins TRBV7-9 to TRBJ2-7; 9 nucleotides agree with TRBD1. This CDR3 is built from 16 residues. After removal of 1 base from V and 6 bases from J, the junction contained 10 bases not matched to a gene. Germline V CDR1 and CDR2: SEHNR, FQNEAQ (reference sequence). The chain's CDR3 is CASSLVGRTGVGEQYF. CDR3 DNA: TGTGCCAGCAGCTTAGTGGGCCGGACAGGGGTGGGCGAGCAGTACTTC.

The table lists this clone with a count of one. This chain joins TRBV6-6 and TRBJ1-5; unclear D gene. From germline, CDR1 is MNHNY and CDR2 SVGAGI (reference sequence). This CDR3 is built from 14 residues. V was cut by 2 bases and J by 1 base, with 6 bases left in between. CDR3 protein: CASSYVVSNQPQHF. The CDR3 DNA reads as TGTGCCAGCAGTTACGTGGTGAGCAATCAGCCCCAGCATTTT.

This clone was counted a single time. The J gene is TRBJ2-7, the V gene TRBV4-3, with 10 bases matching TRBD2. V lost 1 base, J lost 3 bases, and 3 bases stayed unmatched. Germline CDR1 is LGHNA and CDR2 is YSLEER. The length of the CDR3 is 15 residues. This CDR3 reads CASSQASGGLYEQYF. The CDR3 DNA reads as TGCGCCAGCAGCCAAGCTAGCGGGGGACTCTACGAGCAGTACTTC.

This clone appeared once. This chain joins TRBV11-2 and TRBJ1-2; 9 nucleotides agree with TRBD1. V dropped 5 bases and J dropped 7; count of bases not matched to a gene: 11. The CDR3 spans 15 residues. The germline V gene has CDR1 SGHAT and CDR2 FQNNGV. The CDR3 bases are TGTGCCAGCAGCATTAAACAGGGGGCTAGGGGTGGCTACACCTTC. Translated: CASSIKQGARGGYTF.

This rearrangement joins TRBV5-4 to TRBJ1-1; D ambiguous. The CDR3 loop spans 13 amino acids. Trimming pared 2 bases from V and 4 bases from J, leaving 9 bases between. CDR1 and CDR2 from the germline V gene are SGHNT and YYREEE (reference sequence). CDR3 in DNA: TGTGCCAGCAGCTTCGAGGGAGGCACTGAAGCTTTCTTT. Translation: CASSFEGGTEAFF. The full variable domain, with the rest looked up from reference TRBV5-4 and TRBJ1-1, is ETGVTQSPTHLIKTRGQQVTLRCSSQSGHNTVSWYQQALGQGPQFIFQYYREEENGRGNFPPRFSGLQFPNYSSELNVNALELDDSALYLCASSFEGGTEAFFGQGTRLTVV.

V gene TRBV11-2 combines with J gene TRBJ1-6; perhaps TRBD1 as D (6 bases). Per the germline V gene, CDR1 is SGHAT and CDR2 is FQNNGV. The CDR3 totals 14 residues. Trimming stripped 6 bases from V and 6 bases from J, with 12 bases between. The CDR3: CASSQTGFNSPLHF. The CDR3 DNA sequence: TGTGCCAGCAGTCAAACAGGGTTTAATTCACCCCTCCACTTT.

The CDR3 nucleotides read TGTGCCAGCAGCTTAATGACAAATGAGCAGTTCTTC. It encodes CASSLMTNEQFF. The chain has TRBV7-2 and TRBJ2-1, with unresolved D. CDR1 is SGHTA and CDR2 is FQGNSA in the germline V gene. The CDR3 length is 12 residues. Deletions cut 2 bases from V and 7 bases from J, with 6 bases between. The full variable domain, with the rest looked up from reference TRBV7-2 and TRBJ2-1, is GAGVSQSPSNKVTEKGKDVELRCDPISGHTALYWYRQSLGQGLEFLIYFQGNSAPDKSGLPSDRFSAERTGGSVSTLTIQRTQQEDSAVYLCASSLMTNEQFFGPGTRLTVL.

The chain couples TRBV4-2 to TRBJ1-6; 9 nucleotides agree with TRBD1. The CDR3 runs to 16 residues. Germline trimming cut 0 bases from V and 7 bases from J; bases unmatched to any gene: 4. The germline V gene has CDR1 LGHNA and CDR2 YNFKEQ. The CDR3 sequence is CASSQEVGTGNSPLHF. The DNA for the CDR3 is TGTGCCAGCAGCCAAGAGGTCGGGACAGGGAATTCACCCCTCCACTTT.

This rearrangement joins TRBV21-1 to TRBJ2-1; TRBD2, as called in the table, went unchecked against the DNA. TRBV21-1 is reported as a pseudogene. The CDR3 loop spans 12 amino acids. The CDR3 nucleotides read TGTGCCAGCAGCACCCCGACTAGTTATAAGTTCTTC. This gives the protein CASSTPTSYKFF.

This clone has just one count. V and J are TRBV4-1 and TRBJ2-3, with 8 bases aligning to TRBD2. CDR1 is MGHRA and CDR2 is YSYEKL in the germline V gene. The ends lost 0 bases at V and 1 base at J; junction bases unmatched: 3. This CDR3 spans 16 amino acids. CDR3 in DNA: TGCGCCAGCAGCCAAGATGGGCGGGGGGGCACAGATACGCAGTATTTT. Translated: CASSQDGRGGTDTQYF.

The chain recombines TRBV7-9 with TRBJ2-7; 10 bases map to TRBD1. J lost 6 bases, V lost 1 base, and 6 bases had no gene match. The CDR3 is 15 residues long. Germline V gives CDR1 SEHNR, CDR2 FQNEAQ (reference sequence). This chain's CDR3 is CASSLGGGTGVEQYF. The CDR3 region has the DNA TGTGCCAGCAGCTTAGGAGGGGGGACAGGGGTCGAGCAGTACTTC.

The V and J genes are TRBV7-9 and TRBJ1-2; TRBD1 agrees at 7 bases. The germline CDR1 and CDR2 sequences are SEHNR and FQNEAQ (reference sequence). The CDR3 contains 14 residues. With V trimmed by 7 bases and J by 2 bases, 7 bases remained unmatched. The CDR3 DNA reads as TGTGCCAGCACCCCTCGACAGGGAAACTATGGCTACACCTTC. As protein: CASTPRQGNYGYTF.

This rearrangement joins TRBV18 to TRBJ1-1; TRBD1 matches at 9 bases. V was pared by 3 bases and J by 5 bases, with 10 bases of the junction left unmatched. The CDR3 covers 16 residues. The V gene's germline CDR1 is KGHSH and CDR2 LQKENI. The CDR3 spells CASSPRQGEFGTEAFF. CDR3 DNA sequence: TGTGCCAGCTCACCGAGACAGGGGGAATTTGGGACTGAAGCTTTCTTT.

V is TRBV7-8 and J is TRBJ1-1; D gene ambiguous. This CDR3 is 14 amino acids long. CDR1 and CDR2 (germline): SGHVS, FQNEAQ. V dropped 0 bases and J dropped 6 bases, with 11 bases sitting between them. CDR3: CASSLAVGGAEAFF. CDR3 in DNA: TGTGCCAGCAGCTTAGCGGTTGGAGGAGCTGAAGCTTTCTTT.

This clone is a singleton in its sample. The chain links TRBV27 to TRBJ2-5, with 7 bases identical to TRBD1. Per the germline V gene, CDR1 is MNHEY and CDR2 is SMNVEV (reference sequence). V trimming: 5 bases; J trimming: 8 bases; junction bases outside the gene matches: 5. This CDR3 contains 12 residues. The CDR3 here is CASSPAGGTQYF. CDR3 DNA: TGTGCCAGCAGTCCCGCAGGGGGAACCCAGTACTTC.

This chain joins TRBV4-1 and TRBJ1-6, with D tentatively TRBD1 (6 bases). The V gene's germline CDR1 is MGHRA and CDR2 YSYEKL. This CDR3 region has 16 residues. V lost 0 bases and J lost 7, with 13 bases in between. The CDR3 loop is CASSQDGAGANSPLHF. The CDR3 DNA reads as TGCGCCAGCAGCCAAGATGGGGCAGGGGCCAATTCACCCCTCCACTTT.

J is TRBJ1-3 and V is TRBV7-9; TRBD1 matches 10 bases. Germline trimming cut 4 bases from V and 7 bases from J; bases unmatched to any gene: 4. The CDR3 has 14 residues. Germline loops: CDR1 SEHNR, CDR2 FQNEAQ (reference sequence). CDR3 DNA: TGTGCCAGCAGCTCCGGGACAGGGGTGAACACCATATATTTT. This encodes CASSSGTGVNTIYF.

In this sample, this clone turned up a few times. The chain carries TRBV19 and TRBJ1-2; 9 positions agree with TRBD1. The CDR3 consists of 14 residues. CDR1 LNHDA and CDR2 SQIVND come from the germline V gene (reference sequence). V dropped 4 bases and J dropped 3; count of bases not matched to a gene: 3. The CDR3 DNA reads TGTGCCAGTAGTACACAGGGGGCAGACTATGGCTACACCTTC. Amino acids: CASSTQGADYGYTF. Combining the CDR3 with reference TRBV19 and TRBJ1-2 gives the whole variable domain DGGITQSPKYLFRKEGQNVTLSCEQNLNHDAMYWYRQDPGQGLRLIYYSQIVNDFQKGDIAEGYSVSREKKESFPLTVTSAQKNPTAFYLCASSTQGADYGYTFGSGTRLTVV.